Sequencing of this T cell receptor (beta chain) was carried out in a study of HIV-infected patients and healthy controls. One entry per CDR3 protein results from TCRdb running MiXCR on the 5' RACE reads. The sample carries about 67,000 distinct CDR3 sequences, approximately 16% recorded once. Trimming cost V 4 bases and J 2 bases; bases outside gene matches: 3. CDR3 length: 16 residues. Germline CDR1 reads SGHDN; CDR2 reads FVKESK. The source of this sequence is a human donor in good health. Sequenced: CD4+ T cells from blood. This sequence joins TRBV14 and TRBJ1-4; 11 nucleotides align to TRBD1. The DNA of the CDR3 is TGTGCCAGCAGCCGGGACAGGGGGATTACTAATGAAAAACTGTTTTTT. Residues: CASSRDRGITNEKLFF.